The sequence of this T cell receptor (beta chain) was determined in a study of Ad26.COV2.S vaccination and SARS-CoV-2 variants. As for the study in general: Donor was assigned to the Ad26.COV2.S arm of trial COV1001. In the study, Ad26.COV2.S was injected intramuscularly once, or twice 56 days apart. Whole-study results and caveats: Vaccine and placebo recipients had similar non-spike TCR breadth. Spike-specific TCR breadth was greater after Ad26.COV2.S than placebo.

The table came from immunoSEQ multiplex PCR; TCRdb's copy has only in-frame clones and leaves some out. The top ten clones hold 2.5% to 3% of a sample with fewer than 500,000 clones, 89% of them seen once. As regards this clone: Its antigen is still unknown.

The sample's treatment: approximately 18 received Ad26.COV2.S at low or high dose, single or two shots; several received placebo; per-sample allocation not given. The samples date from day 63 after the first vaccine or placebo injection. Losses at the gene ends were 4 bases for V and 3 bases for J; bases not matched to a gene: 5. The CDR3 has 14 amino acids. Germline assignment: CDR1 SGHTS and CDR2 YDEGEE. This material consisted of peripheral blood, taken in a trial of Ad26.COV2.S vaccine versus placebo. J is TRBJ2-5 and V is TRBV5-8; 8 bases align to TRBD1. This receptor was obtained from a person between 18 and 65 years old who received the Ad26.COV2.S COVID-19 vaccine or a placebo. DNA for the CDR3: TGTGCCAGCAGCATGACAGGGGATGAAGAGACCCAGTACTTC. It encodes CASSMTGDEETQYF. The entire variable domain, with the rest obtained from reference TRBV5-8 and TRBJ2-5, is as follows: EAGVTQSPTHLIKTRGQQATLRCSPISGHTSVYWYQQALGLGLQFLLWYDEGEERNRGNFPPRFSGRQFPNYSSELNVNALELEDSALYLCASSMTGDEETQYFGPGTRLLVL.